This passage covers 8 T cell receptor beta chains from one sample sequenced in a study of post-analysis software for immune sequencing data (dated by TCRdb to between 2015 and 2016). The library was prepared using PCR. The sequencer was an Illumina HiSeq 2500. Unique molecular identifiers were incorporated into TCR beta cDNA libraries to reduce PCR and sequencing biases. The public reads were quality trimmed at Q25 with fastp and then assembled into clones with MiXCR by TCRdb, keeping productive beta chains. Every distinct CDR3 protein forms one entry, paired with its most common genes and DNA. The sample yields roughly 700,000 distinct CDR3 sequences; about 32% were counted once. Jointly, the top ten make up about 0.5% of the sample. On the study overall, not on this receptor specifically: Roughly 5 TRBV segments, including TRBV5-6, TRBV5-1 and TRBV20-1, were significantly more frequent in patients than controls.

Their antigens are not known. The specimen sequenced was blood. These receptors all come from a girl aged 10 to 17 with multiple sclerosis.

The rearrangement uses TRBV29-1 and TRBJ1-1, with TRBD1 identical over 7 bases. CDR1 and CDR2 (germline): SQVTM, ANQGSEA. The length of the CDR3 is 13 residues. V trimming: 6 bases; J trimming: 3 bases; junction bases outside the gene matches: 7. The CDR3 here is CSVGQNRDTEAFF. CDR3 nucleotide sequence: TGCAGCGTGGGACAGAACCGGGACACTGAAGCTTTCTTT.

Only one count was recorded for this clonotype. J is TRBJ1-4 and V is TRBV6-5; 9 positions agree with TRBD1. With V trimmed by 4 bases and J by 8 bases, 5 bases remained unmatched. Germline V gene data show CDR1 as MNHEY and CDR2 as SVGAGI. The CDR3 spans 14 residues. This CDR3 reads CASSSTGGREKLFF. DNA for the CDR3: TGTGCCAGCAGTTCTACAGGGGGCAGGGAAAAACTGTTTTTT.

The chain recombines TRBV5-1 with TRBJ1-2; the D is unclear. The CDR3 has 13 amino acids. Germline CDR1 and CDR2: SGHRS and YFSETQ. Trimming took 4 bases from V and 8 from J, leaving 15 bases between them. This CDR3 reads CASSPGRNGGYTF. DNA for the CDR3: TGCGCCAGCAGCCCCGGGCGCAACGGGGGCTACACCTTC.

This clonotype was seen a handful of times. Here the CDR3 DNA reads TGCGCCAGCAGCCAACCCCCGGGACAGGCCCAAGAAAAACTGTTTTTT. This gives the protein CASSQPPGQAQEKLFF. The chain employs TRBV4-1 and TRBJ1-4, with TRBD1 identical over 8 bases. V trimming: 2 bases; J trimming: 8 bases; junction bases outside the gene matches: 10. The CDR3 length is 16 residues. CDR1 MGHRA and CDR2 YSYEKL come from the germline V gene.

This clonotype was picked up a small number of times. The chain links TRBV4-3 to TRBJ2-3, with 7 nucleotides matching TRBD2. CDR3 length equals 17 residues. Germline CDR1 is LGHNA and CDR2 is YSLEER. V lost 3 bases and J lost 1; bases outside the gene matches: 10. In DNA, the CDR3 is TGCGCCAGCAGCCAGGCCGGCGGACTAGACCGCACAGATACGCAGTATTTT. Its translation: CASSQAGGLDRTDTQYF.

The chain couples TRBV7-2 to TRBJ2-7; a possible D gene is TRBD1 (5 bases). The germline V gene encodes CDR1 SGHTA and CDR2 FQGNSA. The CDR3 contains 14 residues. Trimming took off 1 base at V and 6 bases at J, with 13 bases between the two ends. The CDR3 loop is CASSLVSLGAEQYF. The CDR3 nucleotides are TGTGCCAGCAGCTTAGTTTCCTTAGGGGCCGAGCAGTACTTC.

This clonotype was picked up a small number of times. The chain employs TRBV6-6 and TRBJ2-3; no reliable D call. CDR3 length: 15 residues. CDR1 is MNHNY, CDR2 SVGAGI, per germline (reference sequence). V lost 8 bases, J lost 1 base, and 16 bases lay in between. Here the CDR3 DNA reads TGTGCCAGCCGCCGATCATCCGGCGGCACAGATACGCAGTATTTT. Translated, it gives CASRRSSGGTDTQYF.

This clonotype was recorded a few times. V usage is TRBV27 and J usage is TRBJ2-3; TRBD2 matches 8 bases. This CDR3 has 16 residues. CDR1 and CDR2 (germline): MNHEY, SMNVEV (reference sequence). V gave up 3 bases and J gave up 0 bases; unmatched junction bases: 5. The CDR3 nucleotides are TGTGCCAGCAGTTTTCTGACGGGAGGGAGCACAGATACGCAGTATTTT. Its protein is CASSFLTGGSTDTQYF.